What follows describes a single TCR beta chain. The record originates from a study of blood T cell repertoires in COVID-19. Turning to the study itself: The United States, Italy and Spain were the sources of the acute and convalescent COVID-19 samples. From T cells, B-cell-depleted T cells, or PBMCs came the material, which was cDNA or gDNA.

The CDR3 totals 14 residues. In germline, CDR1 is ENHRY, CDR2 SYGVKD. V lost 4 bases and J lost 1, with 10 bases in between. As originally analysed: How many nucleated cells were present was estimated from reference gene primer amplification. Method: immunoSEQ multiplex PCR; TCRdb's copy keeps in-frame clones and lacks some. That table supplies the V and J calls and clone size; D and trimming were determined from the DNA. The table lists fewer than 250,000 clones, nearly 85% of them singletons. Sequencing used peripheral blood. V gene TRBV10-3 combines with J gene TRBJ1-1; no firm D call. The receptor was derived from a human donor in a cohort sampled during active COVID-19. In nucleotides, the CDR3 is TGTGCCATCAGTGTGCAGGAAACGAACACTGAAGCTTTCTTT. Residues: CAISVQETNTEAFF.